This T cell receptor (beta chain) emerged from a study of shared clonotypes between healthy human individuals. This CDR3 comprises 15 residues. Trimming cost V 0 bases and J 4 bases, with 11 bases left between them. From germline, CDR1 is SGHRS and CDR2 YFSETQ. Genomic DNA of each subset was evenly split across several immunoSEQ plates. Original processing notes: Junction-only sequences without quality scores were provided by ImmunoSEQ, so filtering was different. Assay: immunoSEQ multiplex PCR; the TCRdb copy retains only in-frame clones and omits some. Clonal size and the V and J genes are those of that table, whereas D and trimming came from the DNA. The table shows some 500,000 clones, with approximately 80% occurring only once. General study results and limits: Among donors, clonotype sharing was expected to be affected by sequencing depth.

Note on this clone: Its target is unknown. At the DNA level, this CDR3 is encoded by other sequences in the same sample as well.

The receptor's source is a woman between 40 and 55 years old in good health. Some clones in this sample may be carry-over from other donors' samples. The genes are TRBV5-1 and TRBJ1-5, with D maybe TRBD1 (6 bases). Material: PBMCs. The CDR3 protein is CASSLDGQRNQPQHF. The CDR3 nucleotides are TGCGCCAGCAGCTTGGACGGACAGAGGAATCAGCCCCAGCATTTT.